Shown below are 27 T cell receptor beta chains from a single sample sequenced in a study of regulatory T cells in long-lasting Graves disease. Library construction for TCR beta used iRepertoire HTBI primers and Arm-PCR of CDR3 regions. A single record per CDR3 protein comes from TCRdb applying MiXCR to the multiplex PCR reads. The sample includes about 420,000 distinct CDR3 sequences, about 16% seen only once; the top ten take about a quarter. Described time point: newly diagnosed GD, antithyroid drugs for less than 3 months. RNA extracted from PBMCs served as the sequencing template. This sample also appeared in a second study, on T cells in Graves' hyperthyroidism and ophthalmopathy.

The input for sequencing was peripheral blood mononuclear cells (PBMCs), taken at new diagnosis, from a patient treated with antithyroid drugs. These receptor sequences come from a woman aged 18-29 years with Graves disease.

This clonotype was seen repeatedly, ten times or more. The CDR3 DNA follows: TGTGCCAGTAGTACCGGACTAGCGGTTAGTTACAATGAGCAGTTCTTC. It encodes CASSTGLAVSYNEQFF. The V gene is TRBV19, the J gene TRBJ2-1; 10 bases fit TRBD2. The trim removed 4 bases at V and 4 bases at J, leaving 7 bases unmatched. The CDR3 is 16 amino acids. CDR1 is LNHDA, CDR2 SQIVND, per germline (reference sequence).

Concerning this clonotype itself: This could be a read error, since a much larger clone is one nucleotide away. The chain employs TRBV18 and TRBJ2-5; TRBD1 matches at 7 bases. Looked up from germline, CDR1 is KGHSH and CDR2 is LQKENI. V trimming: 1 base; J trimming: 4 bases; junction bases outside the gene matches: 6. This CDR3 region has 15 residues. The CDR3 loop reads CASSPRTRTGETQYF. The CDR3, as DNA: TGTGCCAGCTCACCACGAACCAGGACAGGAGAGACCCAGTACTTC.

V is TRBV7-3 and J is TRBJ2-3; D gene uncertain. The CDR3 consists of 13 residues. V lost 2 bases and J lost 3, with 6 bases in between. The germline V gene has CDR1 SGHTA and CDR2 FQGTGA. Here the CDR3 DNA reads TGTGCCAGCAGCTTATGGTTGACAGATACGCAGTATTTT. Translated, it gives CASSLWLTDTQYF.

This clonotype was observed many times. The chain recombines TRBV28 with TRBJ1-2, with a possible D match to TRBD1 (5 bases). V lost 2 bases, J lost 5 bases, and 12 bases lay in between. The germline gives CDR1 MDHEN, CDR2 SYDVKM. The CDR3 totals 14 residues. The CDR3 region is CASSLIMAGYGYTF. CDR3 nucleotide sequence: TGTGCCAGCAGTTTAATTATGGCAGGGTATGGCTACACCTTC.

Ten or more counts support this clonotype. The genes are TRBV28 and TRBJ1-1; D remains unclear. The germline V gene encodes CDR1 MDHEN and CDR2 SYDVKM. V was clipped by 6 bases and J by 5 bases, with 19 bases between them. The CDR3 has 15 amino acids. The CDR3 protein is CASRTRAQARTEAFF. DNA for the CDR3: TGTGCCAGCAGAACCCGGGCCCAGGCCCGAACTGAAGCTTTCTTT.

The chain links TRBV4-1 to TRBJ1-5; D is undetermined. This CDR3 spans 16 amino acids. The germline V and J ends were trimmed by 2 bases and 2 bases, with 13 bases remaining between them. The germline CDR1 and CDR2 sequences are MGHRA and YSYEKL. The CDR3 spells CASSQSAVWGNQPQHF. CDR3 sequence (DNA): TGCGCCAGCAGCCAAAGTGCGGTGTGGGGCAATCAGCCCCAGCATTTT.

The V call is TRBV7-2, the J call TRBJ1-2; 8 bases agree with TRBD1. Germline V lookup: CDR1 SGHTA, CDR2 FQGNSA. V shed 4 bases and J 5 bases; nucleotides not matched to a gene: 6. The CDR3 has 14 amino acids. The CDR3 sequence: CASSSGQGQYGYTF. In nucleotides, the CDR3 is TGTGCCAGCAGCTCAGGACAGGGTCAATATGGCTACACCTTC.

The chain uses TRBV29-1 and TRBJ2-3, with D possibly being TRBD1 (6 bases). Deletions cut 7 bases from V and 4 bases from J, with 9 bases between. Germline V gives CDR1 SQVTM, CDR2 ANQGSEA. The CDR3 has 11 amino acids. This CDR3 reads CSGYRADTQYF. CDR3 DNA sequence: TGCAGCGGGTACAGGGCAGATACGCAGTATTTT.

The V gene is TRBV28, the J gene TRBJ2-2, with 15 bases that match TRBD2. This CDR3 contains 18 residues. Germline assignment: CDR1 MDHEN and CDR2 SYDVKM. Losses at the gene ends were 5 bases for V and 6 bases for J; bases not matched to a gene: 10. For the CDR3, the DNA is TGTGCCAGCAGTACCACCATCGGGACTAGCGGGAGGCCCGGGGAGCTGTTTTTT. Protein: CASSTTIGTSGRPGELFF.

This clonotype has more than one count but fewer than ten. The chain employs TRBV5-1 and TRBJ2-7; 9 positions agree with TRBD2. V gave up 4 bases and J gave up 3 bases; unmatched junction bases: 20. Looked up from germline, CDR1 is SGHRS and CDR2 is YFSETQ. This CDR3 is built from 19 residues. The CDR3 loop is CASSGRGTSNRPLDYEQYF. The CDR3 DNA reads as TGCGCCAGCAGCGGACGAGGGACTAGCAACAGACCCCTTGACTACGAGCAGTACTTC.

This clonotype appeared many times. The chain joins TRBV7-2 to TRBJ2-1; no clear D. CDR3 length: 15 residues. Germline V gene sequence: CDR1 SGHTA, CDR2 FQGNSA. V was pared by 2 bases and J by 2 bases, with 10 bases between. The CDR3 here is CASSLSQATYNEQFF. The CDR3 nucleotides read TGTGCCAGCAGCTTAAGTCAAGCCACCTACAATGAGCAGTTCTTC.

This clonotype has ten or more counts. The chain carries TRBV27 and TRBJ1-2; 7 bases match TRBD1. Germline V lookup: CDR1 MNHEY, CDR2 SMNVEV (reference sequence). CDR3 length: 14 amino acids. Trimming took 5 bases from V and 4 from J; bases not matched to a gene: 7. CDR3 residues: CASSPQGRPYGYTF. In DNA form, the CDR3 reads TGTGCCAGCAGTCCACAGGGGAGGCCCTATGGCTACACCTTC.

J is TRBJ2-1 and V is TRBV28; 8 bases map to TRBD2. Trimming took 10 bases from V and 6 from J; bases not matched to a gene: 17. The CDR3 spans 16 residues. In germline, CDR1 is MDHEN, CDR2 SYDVKM. For the CDR3, the DNA is TGTGCCACCTATTCCTCCGGGACTAGAACCCCCAATGAGCAGTTCTTC. Translating gives CATYSSGTRTPNEQFF.

This clonotype came up many times. V is TRBV28 and J is TRBJ1-2; weak D call: TRBD1 (6 bases). This CDR3 has 13 amino acids. The germline V gene encodes CDR1 MDHEN and CDR2 SYDVKM. V shed 6 bases and J shed 0 bases, with 8 bases lying between them. In DNA form, the CDR3 reads TGTGCCAGCAGGGGGGCTACTAACTATGGCTACACCTTC. Its protein product is CASRGATNYGYTF.

This chain joins TRBV5-1 and TRBJ1-4; 9 bases map to TRBD1. The J segment lost 7 bases and the V segment lost 4 bases, leaving 5 bases of the junction unmatched. The CDR3 extends over 14 amino acids. Per germline, CDR1 SGHRS and CDR2 YFSETQ. The CDR3 sequence is CASSAQGASEKLFF. CDR3 DNA: TGCGCCAGCAGCGCACAGGGGGCCAGTGAAAAACTGTTTTTT.

Only a few counts were recorded for this clonotype. This chain uses TRBV4-1 with TRBJ2-3, with 8 positions matching TRBD2. The germline V gene encodes CDR1 MGHRA and CDR2 YSYEKL. With 2 bases clipped from V and 2 bases from J, the junction kept 6 bases outside the gene matches. The CDR3 extends over 16 amino acids. The CDR3 nucleotides read TGCGCCAGCAGCCAACGGGAGGGACTACCCACAGATACGCAGTATTTT. Its protein product is CASSQREGLPTDTQYF.

This clonotype appeared a few times. The chain links TRBV4-3 to TRBJ2-3; D unresolved. The V end lost 0 bases, the J end lost 2 bases, and 6 bases lay between the germline ends. CDR1 is LGHNA and CDR2 is YSLEER in the germline V gene. This CDR3 has 14 residues. The CDR3 bases are TGCGCCAGCAGCCAAGATTCCGTCACAGATACGCAGTATTTT. This gives the protein CASSQDSVTDTQYF.

This clonotype has a handful of counts. The gene calls are TRBV5-1 and TRBJ2-3; 7 positions agree with TRBD1. The CDR3 loop spans 18 amino acids. The ends lost 0 bases at V and 3 bases at J; junction bases unmatched: 13. The germline V gene has CDR1 SGHRS and CDR2 YFSETQ. The CDR3 loop is CASSLVPTGASLTDTQYF. CDR3 in DNA: TGCGCCAGCAGCTTGGTCCCCACAGGGGCAAGTCTAACAGATACGCAGTATTTT.

This clonotype was seen only once. The missing conserved phenylalanine or tryptophan at the end of this CDR3 makes a read error likely. The chain couples TRBV28 to TRBJ2-7, with TRBD2 matching over 8 bases. The CDR3 runs 15 residues. The germline V gene encodes CDR1 MDHEN and CDR2 SYDVKM. V lost 6 bases and J lost 2; bases outside the gene matches: 9. CDR3 in DNA: TGTGCCAGCAGGCCCGGGGCGGGAGGTCCCTACGAGCAGTACATC. Translation: CASRPGAGGPYEQYI.

This rearrangement joins TRBV11-3 to TRBJ2-7, with a weak D call TRBD1 (6 bases). The germline V and J ends were trimmed by 5 bases and 10 bases, with 18 bases remaining between them. CDR3 length equals 13 residues. The V gene's germline CDR1 is SGHNT and CDR2 YENEEA. The CDR3 spells CASSKGDLDSQYF. The CDR3 DNA is TGTGCCAGCAGCAAGGGGGACCTCGATTCCCAGTACTTC.

The chain recombines TRBV9 with TRBJ2-5; possibly TRBD1 for D (5 bases). This CDR3 is 15 amino acids long. Germline CDR1 SGDLS, CDR2 YYNGEE. Trimming removed 0 bases from V and 5 bases from J, with 14 bases in between. Here the CDR3 reads CASSVGGHGLETQYF. In DNA form, the CDR3 reads TGTGCCAGCAGCGTAGGTGGACACGGGTTGGAGACCCAGTACTTC.

This clonotype was detected many times. The chain combines TRBV5-1 with TRBJ2-7, with 8 bases aligning to TRBD2. Germline CDR1 is SGHRS and CDR2 is YFSETQ. The length of the CDR3 is 15 residues. J gave up 2 bases and V 5 bases, and 9 bases lay outside the gene matches. The CDR3 DNA is TGCGCCAGCAGTTTAATAGCGGGACCCGCCTACGAGCAGTACTTC. Its translation is CASSLIAGPAYEQYF. Variable domain in full (rest from reference TRBV5-1 and TRBJ2-7): KAGVTQTPRYLIKTRGQQVTLSCSPISGHRSVSWYQQTPGQGLQFLFEYFSETQRNKGNFPGRFSGRQFSNSRSEMNVSTLELGDSALYLCASSLIAGPAYEQYFGPGTRLTVT.

The count of this clonotype is one. This chain uses TRBV5-1 with TRBJ2-1; a weak D match, TRBD2 (5 bases). The CDR3 has 13 amino acids. Germline assignment: CDR1 SGHRS and CDR2 YFSETQ. V dropped 5 bases and J dropped 5 bases, with 11 bases sitting between them. CDR3 region: CASSIERNNEQFF. In nucleotides, the CDR3 is TGCGCCAGCAGTATCGAGCGGAACAATGAGCAGTTCTTC.

The chain has TRBV28 and TRBJ1-6; D remains ambiguous. Germline CDR1 MDHEN, CDR2 SYDVKM. CDR3 size: 15 residues. V gave up 5 bases and J gave up 5 bases, with 13 bases separating them. CDR3 sequence (DNA): TGTGCCAGCAGTGATCGGTCCGCTAATAATTCACCCCTCCACTTT. Its protein product is CASSDRSANNSPLHF.

V gene TRBV28 combines with J gene TRBJ1-4; no firm D call. Deletions cut 6 bases from V and 6 bases from J, with 8 bases between. The CDR3 is made up of 12 amino acids. Germline CDR1 is MDHEN and CDR2 is SYDVKM. The CDR3: CASRKGYEKLFF. The CDR3 region has the DNA TGTGCCAGCAGGAAGGGATATGAAAAACTGTTTTTT.

This clonotype was counted between two and nine times. The V gene is TRBV9, the J gene TRBJ2-7; possibly TRBD1 or TRBD2 for D (6 bases each). There are 14 residues in the CDR3. The V end lost 3 bases, the J end lost 2 bases, and 12 bases lay between the germline ends. CDR1 and CDR2 (germline): SGDLS, YYNGEE. This chain's CDR3 is CASSADRTTYEQYF. DNA for the CDR3: TGTGCCAGCAGCGCCGACAGGACTACCTACGAGCAGTACTTC.

This clonotype has only a few counts. The chain joins TRBV4-2 to TRBJ2-3; no firm D call. From germline, CDR1 is LGHNA and CDR2 YNFKEQ. This CDR3 has 14 amino acids. With 2 bases removed from V and 4 bases from J, the gap between germline ends came to 10 bases. The DNA for the CDR3 is TGTGCCAGCAGCCAATCAGAGTTCTCAGATACGCAGTATTTT. Encoded protein: CASSQSEFSDTQYF.